These 20 T cell receptor beta chains share one sample of origin, sequenced in a study of response to subunit inactivated influenza vaccine (dated by TCRdb to 2016 to 2019). Receptors were amplified or captured by RT-PCR. The sequencer listed for this sample is Illumina HiSeq 2500. TCRdb trimmed public reads at Q25 via fastp, called clones via MiXCR and kept in-frame beta chains. For every CDR3 protein sequence, its rows merge into one entry that carries the most common genes and DNA. Present in this sample are 500,000 to 600,000 distinct CDR3 sequences, 11% of which were seen just once. 11% of the sample is taken by the ten largest. A further study also used this sample, focusing on T cells expressing NK-cell markers. The second investigation adds: The TCR beta cDNA libraries were made using 5'RACE template switching, a step that added both a universal primer site and unique molecular identifiers.

The sequencing here drew on PBMCs from blood, taken on the day of vaccination. These receptors all come from a man between 45 and 60 years old who received an inactivated influenza vaccine. Donor details come from another sample of the same person, matched by shared clones.

This clonotype was detected only a few times. J is TRBJ2-1 and V is TRBV9; 7 bases map to TRBD2. CDR1 SGDLS and CDR2 YYNGEE come from the germline V gene. This CDR3 contains 16 residues. Trimming removed 0 bases from V and 7 bases from J; junction bases left unmatched: 10. In DNA form, the CDR3 reads TGTGCCAGCAGCGTAGCCCCCAGCGGGATGGGGAATGAGCAGTTCTTC. It is translated as CASSVAPSGMGNEQFF.

This chain connects TRBV5-1 to TRBJ1-6, with TRBD1 identical over 7 bases. CDR1 and CDR2 from the germline V gene are SGHRS and YFSETQ. This CDR3 has 18 amino acids. Losses at the gene ends were 0 bases for V and 6 bases for J; bases not matched to a gene: 12. The CDR3 coding sequence is TGCGCCAGCAGCTTGGCTCCCGTAGGGGCAGGGGGTAATTCACCCCTCCACTTT. This encodes CASSLAPVGAGGNSPLHF.

This rearrangement joins TRBV5-1 to TRBJ2-7; 7 bases match TRBD1. V was pared by 0 bases and J by 2 bases, with 5 bases of the junction left unmatched. Germline V CDR1 and CDR2: SGHRS, YFSETQ. The CDR3 sequence is 15 residues long. The CDR3 nucleotides are TGCGCCAGCAGCTTGGAGACAGGGATGGCCTACGAGCAGTACTTC. It encodes CASSLETGMAYEQYF.

This rearrangement joins TRBV5-1 to TRBJ2-5; no clear D. Trimming left V 0 bases short and J 6 bases short, with 12 bases between. Germline CDR1 and CDR2: SGHRS and YFSETQ. There are 14 residues in the CDR3. The CDR3 DNA reads TGCGCCAGCAGCTTGGCCGGTGATGAGAAGACCCAGTACTTC. Translation gives CASSLAGDEKTQYF.

The V gene is TRBV18, the J gene TRBJ2-1; D might be TRBD1 or TRBD2, each matching 5 bases. Looked up from germline, CDR1 is KGHSH and CDR2 is LQKENI. Trimming removed 4 bases from V and 2 bases from J, with 15 bases in between. The CDR3 contains 16 residues. The CDR3 spells CASSQDSQGPYNEQFF. The CDR3, as DNA: TGTGCCAGCTCACAAGACTCCCAGGGACCCTACAATGAGCAGTTCTTC.

The rearrangement links TRBV11-2 to TRBJ1-1; D is undetermined. The CDR3 totals 13 residues. Trimming cost V 8 bases and J 1 base, with 11 bases left between them. Germline CDR1 SGHAT, CDR2 FQNNGV. Here the CDR3 reads CASRAAGNTEAFF. For the CDR3, the DNA is TGTGCCAGCCGCGCGGCGGGGAACACTGAAGCTTTCTTT.

This clonotype was detected only once. The chain uses TRBV7-2 and TRBJ1-2; D is undetermined. V dropped 2 bases and J dropped 1 base, with 5 bases sitting between them. The CDR3 is 13 residues long. The germline V gene has CDR1 SGHTA and CDR2 FQGNSA. Written as DNA, the CDR3 is TGTGCCAGCAGCTTATACATTAACTATGGCTACACCTTC. It translates to CASSLYINYGYTF.

This sequence joins TRBV11-1 and TRBJ1-1; the match to TRBD1 covers 8 bases. Germline assignment: CDR1 SGHAT and CDR2 FQDESV (reference sequence). V shed 5 bases and J 6 bases; nucleotides not matched to a gene: 5. This CDR3 is 13 amino acids long. This chain's CDR3 is CASSLDRDPEAFF. The CDR3 DNA reads TGTGCCAGCAGCCTGGACAGGGATCCTGAAGCTTTCTTT.

The gene calls are TRBV7-2 and TRBJ1-1, with 8 positions matching TRBD1. Germline assignment: CDR1 SGHTA and CDR2 FQGNSA. The CDR3 consists of 16 residues. The junction had 12 bases not matched to a gene; V was cut back by 3 bases and J by 6 bases. CDR3 loop: CASSFGQGRIGAEAFF. CDR3 coding DNA: TGTGCCAGCAGCTTTGGACAGGGTAGGATCGGCGCTGAAGCTTTCTTT.

This clonotype was recorded at least ten times. The chain joins TRBV20-1 to TRBJ1-1, with unresolved D. The ends were cut back, 4 bases at V and 5 bases at J, with 11 bases in the middle. The CDR3 consists of 12 residues. Per the germline V gene, CDR1 is DFQATT and CDR2 is SNEGSKA (reference sequence). As DNA, the CDR3 is TGCAGTGCTAAGGCGGCTTGGACTGAAGCTTTCTTT. It is translated as CSAKAAWTEAFF.

This rearrangement joins TRBV19 to TRBJ2-1; maybe TRBD2 (6 bases). The CDR3 is 13 amino acids. Germline CDR1 and CDR2: LNHDA and SQIVND (reference sequence). V shed 9 bases and J shed 7 bases, with 16 bases lying between them. CDR3 nucleotide sequence: TGTGCCAGCTCGTTTGGCGGGACGAATGAGCAGTTCTTC. Translation gives CASSFGGTNEQFF.

V is TRBV11-3 and J is TRBJ2-1; weak D call: TRBD1 (5 bases). Per the germline V gene, CDR1 is SGHNT and CDR2 is YENEEA. V lost 2 bases, J lost 1 base, and 9 bases lay in between. This CDR3 spans 15 amino acids. CDR3 DNA: TGTGCCAGCAGCTTATCAGGGAAATCCTACAATGAGCAGTTCTTC. Protein: CASSLSGKSYNEQFF.

The chain recombines TRBV19 with TRBJ2-2, with D perhaps TRBD1 (6 bases). The CDR3 loop spans 15 amino acids. Germline lookup yields CDR1 LNHDA and CDR2 SQIVND (reference sequence). V gave up 4 bases and J gave up 0 bases, with 9 bases separating them. The DNA of the CDR3 is TGTGCCAGTAGTAGAGAGGGGGCGAACACCGGGGAGCTGTTTTTT. Protein: CASSREGANTGELFF.

This clonotype has ten or more counts. The genes are TRBV27 and TRBJ2-7, with 11 positions matching TRBD1. V lost 5 bases and J lost 0; bases outside the gene matches: 3. The CDR3 is 15 residues long. Germline lookup yields CDR1 MNHEY and CDR2 SMNVEV (reference sequence). CDR3 amino acids: CASSRTGGYSYEQYF. The DNA for the CDR3 is TGTGCCAGCAGTAGGACAGGGGGCTACTCCTACGAGCAGTACTTC.

This clonotype has a count of ten or more. The rearrangement uses TRBV4-3 and TRBJ2-3; tentatively, D is TRBD1 or TRBD2 (6 bases each). This CDR3 region has 17 residues. V lost 4 bases, J lost 5 bases, and 22 bases lay in between. Germline V CDR1 and CDR2: LGHNA, YSLEER. This chain's CDR3 is CASSRLEGGEKGDTQYF. CDR3 sequence (DNA): TGCGCCAGCAGCCGCCTTGAGGGGGGAGAAAAGGGAGATACGCAGTATTTT.

V and J are TRBV10-3 and TRBJ2-5; 9 bases agree with TRBD1. Germline assignment: CDR1 ENHRY and CDR2 SYGVKD. V lost 4 bases to trimming and J lost 3 bases; unmatched junction nucleotides: 0. This CDR3 region has 13 residues. CDR3 residues: CAISGTGEETQYF. DNA for the CDR3: TGTGCCATCAGTGGGACAGGGGAAGAGACCCAGTACTTC.

The chain is built from TRBV15 and TRBJ2-7; TRBD2 matches at 7 bases. The V gene's germline CDR1 is LNHNV and CDR2 YYDKDF (reference sequence). The CDR3 is 15 residues long. V lost 0 bases, J lost 3 bases, and 5 bases stayed unmatched. The CDR3 region is CATSRERGGSYEQYF. Here the CDR3 DNA reads TGTGCCACCAGCAGAGAACGGGGCGGGAGCTACGAGCAGTACTTC.

This clonotype was picked up a small number of times. The chain combines TRBV28 with TRBJ2-5, with D perhaps matching TRBD1 (6 bases). Trimming cost V 5 bases and J 2 bases, with 15 bases left between them. The CDR3 runs 15 residues. Germline V gene lookup returns CDR1 MDHEN and CDR2 SYDVKM. This chain's CDR3 is CASSPPTGHQETQYF. Here the CDR3 DNA reads TGTGCCAGCAGTCCTCCGACAGGACATCAAGAGACCCAGTACTTC.

This clonotype was recorded a few times. The J gene is TRBJ2-4, the V gene TRBV6-2 or TRBV6-3; TRBD2 matches at 8 bases. Germline V CDR1 and CDR2: MNHEY, SVGEGT. V lost 7 bases to trimming and J lost 8 bases; unmatched junction nucleotides: 13. The CDR3 runs 15 residues. CDR3 amino acids: CASKTYRGGSDIQYF. The CDR3 nucleotides read TGTGCCAGCAAAACCTACCGGGGGGGCTCGGACATTCAGTACTTC.

This clonotype was seen more than once but under ten times. CDR3 nucleotides: TGTGCCAGCAGAGTGACAGGGGCCCAAGAGACCCAGTACTTC. The encoded protein is CASRVTGAQETQYF. The rearrangement joins TRBV6-1 to TRBJ2-5; 8 nucleotides match TRBD1. The CDR3 extends over 14 amino acids. The J segment lost 1 base and the V segment lost 6 bases, leaving 4 bases of the junction unmatched. CDR1 is MNHNS, CDR2 SASEGT, per germline.